The T cell receptor beta chain under discussion was sequenced for a study of CD8 T cells in Susac syndrome. Random hexamers were used to reverse transcribe roughly 0.45 to 1 ug of RNA. Amplification of the TCR beta CDR3 was carried out by immunoSEQ multiplex PCR, which spanned a total of 54 Vbeta and 13 Jbeta segments. MiXCR, applied by TCRdb to the immunoSEQ multiplex PCR reads, yields one record per CDR3 protein. The sample includes 230,000 or so distinct CDR3 sequences, around 95% of them seen just once. Sequencing of TCR beta was carried out in blood CD8+ and CD4+ T cells. Negative isolation yielded CD8+ and CD4+ T cells; FACS enriched TEMRA cells. Findings of the study overall: The authors acknowledged that the study's TCR sequencing and HLA analysis involved relatively few individuals.

Comments on this clonotype: Its antigen is as yet unknown.

The receptor's source is a human donor with multiple sclerosis. Specimen: CD4+ T cells from PBMCs.

In DNA form, the CDR3 reads TGTGCCAGTAGTGAAGGTGCCAAAAACATTCAGTACTTC. Translating it yields CASSEGAKNIQYF. V and J are TRBV19 and TRBJ2-4; D is uncertain. This CDR3 contains 13 residues. V lost 5 bases, J lost 1 base, and 6 bases lay in between. Germline V gene data show CDR1 as LNHDA and CDR2 as SQIVND (reference sequence).